This T cell receptor beta chain was recovered during a study of T cells expressing NK-cell markers. The CDR3 covers 14 residues. TCRdb re-called the 5' RACE reads, yielding one record per CDR3 amino acid sequence without DNA. This sample carries tens of thousands of distinct CDR3 sequences, with roughly 54% going to the ten biggest clones. V gene TRBV12-3 or TRBV12-4 combines with J gene TRBJ2-5; the TCRdb call, TRBD2, lacks DNA for checking. The sample comprised blood T cells: a sorted CD56 or NKG2C T cell subset, CD4+ or CD8+ T cells, or bulk PBMC T cells (not recorded which). This sequence originates from a man aged 18 to 69 in good health. The CDR3 sequence: CASSPRQREETQYF.